This is a list of T cell receptor beta chains from one sample in a study of T-cell reconstitution after alpha-beta-depleted transplantation in children. Using its own MiXCR run on the PCR reads, TCRdb lists one record per CDR3 protein. The data hold 190,000 or so distinct CDR3 sequences, with over 5.5% observed a single time. The starting material was PBMCs from the stem cell graft donor, obtained from the stem cell graft. The receptors were gathered from a human donor who donated a stem cell graft to a child with Wiskott-Aldrich syndrome. Each CDR3 is given with its conserved first and last residue. D genes are given only for firm matches. Clone size appears in some rows only: once, few, many, or a class for an expanded clone.

many | TRBJ1-2 | TRBD1 | TRBV24-1 | 16 | CATSDSRTGERYGYTF
many | TRBJ2-1 | - | TRBV5-1 | 15 | CASSLEGDPYNEQFF
many | TRBJ2-3 | - | TRBV5-1 | 13 | CASSTQGTDTQYF
few | TRBJ1-5 | - | TRBV19 | 14 | CASNIRIGYQPQHF
- | TRBJ2-3 | - | TRBV2 | 12 | CASSARTDTQYF
many | TRBJ2-1 | TRBD2 | TRBV27 | 17 | CASSALGTSGRHNEQFF
few | TRBJ2-3 | - | TRBV7-9 | 16 | CASSAAMTGLTDTQYF
many | TRBJ2-3 | TRBD1 | TRBV7-8 | 16 | CASSSRATGLSDTQYF
many | TRBJ2-1 | TRBD2 | TRBV20-1 | 14 | CSAQSSGIGHEQFF
- | TRBJ2-7 | TRBD2 | TRBV29-1 | 15 | CSVERLAGVVYEQYF
many | TRBJ2-1 | TRBD1 | TRBV9 | 17 | CASSVTTDRATYNEQFF
many | TRBJ2-3 | - | TRBV5-6 | 17 | CASSSDGGLIWTDTQYF
many | TRBJ2-2 | - | TRBV3-1 | 16 | CASSRTRDTITGELFF
few | TRBJ2-1 | TRBD2 | TRBV3-1 | 13 | CASSHNGAGEQFF
many | TRBJ2-1 | - | TRBV29-1 | 14 | CSVVRGSSYNEQFF
few | TRBJ2-5 | TRBD1 | TRBV6-1 | 17 | CASTLVGQGAQRAAQYF
many | TRBJ2-3 | TRBD2 | TRBV12-3/TRBV12-4 | 14 | CASSWGGSPNTQYF
many | TRBJ2-7 | - | TRBV6-5 | 14 | CASSYSDGSYEQYF
many | TRBJ2-3 | TRBD1 | TRBV28 | 19 | CASSYPGQGVGVRVDTQYF
few | TRBJ2-1 | - | TRBV11-3 | 16 | CASSLDLEAINNEQFF
- | TRBJ1-1 | TRBD1 | TRBV10-1 | 16 | CASSATTGVRAAEAFF
many | TRBJ2-1 | - | TRBV29-1 | 11 | CSVPGYNEQFF
many | TRBJ2-1 | - | TRBV5-1 | 16 | CASRSSGTPAANEQFF
many | TRBJ2-1 | - | TRBV7-7 | 14 | CASGFGFPANEQFF
- | TRBJ2-1 | - | TRBV11-3 | 12 | CASSLNANEQFF
- | TRBJ2-2 | TRBD1 | TRBV11-2 | 14 | CASSSDRGIGELFF
many | TRBJ2-7 | - | TRBV20-1 | 14 | CSAPDRSLNYEQYF
many | TRBJ2-1 | TRBD2 | TRBV6-5 | 14 | CASSWTSGTHEQFF
many | TRBJ2-7 | TRBD1 | TRBV12-3/TRBV12-4 | 14 | CASSLARAGGEQYF
many | TRBJ2-5 | TRBD1 | TRBV20-1 | 14 | CSAPRTGFQETQYF
many | TRBJ2-7 | - | TRBV5-1 | 15 | CASSLVGGPSYEQYF